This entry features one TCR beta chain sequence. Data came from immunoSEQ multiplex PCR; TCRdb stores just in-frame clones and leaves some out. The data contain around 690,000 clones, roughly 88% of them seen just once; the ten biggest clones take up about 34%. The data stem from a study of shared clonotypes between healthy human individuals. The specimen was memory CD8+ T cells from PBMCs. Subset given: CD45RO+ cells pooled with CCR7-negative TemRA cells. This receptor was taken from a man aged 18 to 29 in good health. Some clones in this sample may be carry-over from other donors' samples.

The CDR3 DNA reads as TGTGCCTGGAAAAGGGGCGGGTATATCTACGAGCAGTACTTC. Protein: CAWKRGGYIYEQYF. V usage is TRBV30 and J usage is TRBJ2-7; D may correspond to TRBD1 or TRBD2 (5 bases each). This CDR3 contains 14 residues. Germline CDR1 GTSNPN, CDR2 SVGIG (reference sequence). Trimming removed 4 bases at V and 3 bases at J, with 16 bases between. Complete variable domain (other parts from reference TRBV30 and TRBJ2-7): SQTIHQWPATLVQPVGSPLSLECTVEGTSNPNLYWYRQAAGRGLQLLFYSVGIGQISSEVPQNLSASRPQDRQFILSSKKLLLSDSGFYLCAWKRGGYIYEQYFGPGTRLTVT.